The 30 T cell receptor beta chains below come from one sample, sequenced in a study of vaccination effects on CD4 cells after COVID-19. These TCRs are of unknown antigen specificity. Profiling relied on immunoSEQ multiplex PCR, and the TCRdb table lists in-frame clones only, not all of them. Of fewer than 30,000 clones in the sample, 76% are singletons; the top ten hold over 9%. The ViraFEST assay expanded antigen-specific CD4+ T cells with viral peptide pools before sequencing. Researchers isolated CD4+ T cells once about eleven days of culture had elapsed. Neither prior SARS-CoV-2 infection nor positive nucleocapsid antibodies were present in the vaccine recipients. This specimen consisted of CD4+ T cells from PBMCs cultured with HCoV-NL63 spike peptides, obtained before COVID-19 vaccination. The receptors come from a human donor who received a COVID-19 vaccine.

This clone was detected only a few times. The chain combines TRBV4-1 with TRBJ1-2; 7 bases agree with TRBD1. The germline gives CDR1 MGHRA, CDR2 YSYEKL. This CDR3 contains 12 residues. Losses at the gene ends were 5 bases for V and 11 bases for J; bases not matched to a gene: 8. The CDR3 loop reads CASSYDRDQYTF. CDR3 DNA: TGCGCCAGCAGCTACGACAGGGACCAATACACCTTC.

This clone was counted once. Here the CDR3 reads CASRLAGRSYNEQFF. CDR3 bases: TGTGCCAGCAGGTTAGCGGGACGATCCTACAATGAGCAGTTCTTC. The genes are TRBV2 and TRBJ2-1, with 8 nucleotides matching TRBD2. Per the germline V gene, CDR1 is SNHLY and CDR2 is FYNNEI. The CDR3 runs 15 residues. V lost 6 bases and J lost 1; bases outside the gene matches: 5.

The rearrangement joins TRBV28 to TRBJ1-2; 7 bases align to TRBD1. Germline values: CDR1 MDHEN, CDR2 SYDVKM. V lost 3 bases to trimming and J lost 5 bases; unmatched junction nucleotides: 9. The CDR3 has 15 amino acids. The CDR3 reads CASSLGGQDFYGYTF. CDR3 nucleotides: TGTGCCAGCAGTTTGGGTGGACAGGATTTTTATGGCTACACCTTC.

The rearrangement uses TRBV6-5 and TRBJ1-5; 8 positions agree with TRBD1. The CDR3 extends over 13 amino acids. V dropped 6 bases and J dropped 7; count of bases not matched to a gene: 5. CDR1 and CDR2 from the germline V gene are MNHEY and SVGAGI. The CDR3 is CASRRTGFQPQHF. The CDR3 region has the DNA TGTGCCAGCAGGAGGACAGGGTTCCAGCCCCAGCATTTT.

The rearrangement links TRBV7-9 to TRBJ1-2; D is unclear. The germline V gene encodes CDR1 SEHNR and CDR2 FQNEAQ (reference sequence). The CDR3 is 13 amino acids. V lost 5 bases and J 2 bases, leaving 9 bases between the germline ends. The CDR3 spells CASSEGANYGYTF. DNA for the CDR3: TGTGCCAGCAGCGAGGGCGCAAACTATGGCTACACCTTC.

The rearrangement joins TRBV7-6 to TRBJ2-2, with D hard to call. The CDR3 covers 14 residues. From germline, CDR1 is SGHVS and CDR2 FNYEAQ. The V and J ends lost 3 bases and 1 base respectively, with 6 bases between them. The CDR3 sequence is CASSFLGNTGELFF. In DNA form, the CDR3 reads TGTGCCAGCAGCTTTTTAGGGAACACCGGGGAGCTGTTTTTT. Filled out from reference TRBV7-6 and TRBJ2-2, the complete variable domain reads GAGVSQSPRYKVTKRGQDVALRCDPISGHVSLYWYRQALGQGPEFLTYFNYEAQQDKSGLPNDRFSAERPEGSISTLTIQRTEQRDSAMYRCASSFLGNTGELFFGEGSRLTVL.

The chain links TRBV27 to TRBJ2-7; no reliable D call. V lost 3 bases and J 5 bases, leaving 11 bases between the germline ends. Germline V CDR1 and CDR2: MNHEY, SMNVEV (reference sequence). The CDR3 runs 13 residues. CDR3 protein: CASSFTFRDEQYF. The CDR3 DNA follows: TGTGCCAGCAGTTTTACGTTCCGGGACGAGCAGTACTTC.

The DNA for the CDR3 is TGTGCCAGCAGTGACTCCTCGAGTTTTGGCTACACCTTC. The encoded protein is CASSDSSSFGYTF. The chain carries TRBV6-4 and TRBJ1-2, with unresolved D. The V gene's germline CDR1 is MRHNA and CDR2 SNTAGT. Trimming shortened V by 0 bases and J by 7 bases, and 9 bases separated the two germline ends. The CDR3 runs 13 residues.

The rearrangement uses TRBV30 and TRBJ1-4; D unclear. The CDR3 has 13 residues. V lost 0 bases and J 8 bases, leaving 10 bases between the germline ends. Germline V CDR1 and CDR2: GTSNPN, SVGIG (reference sequence). The DNA of the CDR3 is TGTGCCTGGAGTGTAATGTCCGGAGAAAAACTGTTTTTT. Translated: CAWSVMSGEKLFF. Drawing the rest from reference TRBV30 and TRBJ1-4, the complete variable domain is SQTIHQWPATLVQPVGSPLSLECTVEGTSNPNLYWYRQAAGRGLQLLFYSVGIGQISSEVPQNLSASRPQDRQFILSSKKLLLSDSGFYLCAWSVMSGEKLFFGSGTQLSVL.

This chain joins TRBV19 and TRBJ2-7, with TRBD1 matching over 8 bases. V lost 5 bases to trimming and J lost 2 bases; unmatched junction nucleotides: 2. The CDR3 runs to 13 residues. Germline CDR1 and CDR2: LNHDA and SQIVND (reference sequence). CDR3 sequence: CASSETGAYEQYF. As DNA, the CDR3 is TGTGCCAGTAGTGAGACAGGGGCCTACGAGCAGTACTTC.

The CDR3 DNA reads as TGTGCCAGCAGCTGGGAGGCGACAGGGGGCCGGGGCTACACCTTC. It encodes CASSWEATGGRGYTF. The chain has TRBV5-6 and TRBJ1-2; TRBD1 agrees at 10 bases. Trimming removed 3 bases from V and 8 bases from J; junction bases left unmatched: 10. The CDR3 has 15 amino acids. Per germline, CDR1 SGHDT and CDR2 YYEEEE.

The V and J genes are TRBV4-1 and TRBJ1-2; the match to TRBD1 covers 8 bases. CDR3 length equals 17 residues. The ends lost 3 bases at V and 1 base at J; junction bases unmatched: 10. Germline values: CDR1 MGHRA, CDR2 YSYEKL. The chain's CDR3 is CASSHNDRGRNNYGYTF. Here the CDR3 DNA reads TGCGCCAGCAGCCACAATGACAGGGGAAGAAATAACTATGGCTACACCTTC.

The chain carries TRBV7-2 and TRBJ2-3; TRBD2 matches at 12 bases. The germline gives CDR1 SGHTA, CDR2 FQGNSA. V shed 2 bases, J shed 3 bases, and the junction held 3 bases outside the gene matches. The CDR3 length is 16 residues. CDR3 in amino acids: CASSLWGTSGTDTQYF. The CDR3, as DNA: TGTGCCAGCAGCTTATGGGGGACTAGCGGGACAGATACGCAGTATTTT.

The chain recombines TRBV6-5 with TRBJ1-5; 7 nucleotides line up with TRBD1. From germline, CDR1 is MNHEY and CDR2 SVGAGI. V gave up 4 bases and J gave up 7 bases; unmatched junction bases: 10. The CDR3 has 15 amino acids. As DNA, the CDR3 is TGTGCCAGCAGTTCCTACGGACAGGTCCGGCAGCCCCAGCATTTT. Residues: CASSSYGQVRQPQHF.

The J gene is TRBJ2-7, the V gene TRBV6-5; D is undetermined. Trimming removed 0 bases from V and 0 bases from J, with 6 bases in between. This CDR3 spans 14 amino acids. The germline V gene has CDR1 MNHEY and CDR2 SVGAGI. CDR3 amino acids: CASSYSSSSYEQYF. DNA for the CDR3: TGTGCCAGCAGTTACTCGTCCAGCTCCTACGAGCAGTACTTC.

The rearrangement joins TRBV5-6 to TRBJ2-3, with 8 bases that match TRBD1. V lost 5 bases, J lost 0 bases, and 8 bases stayed unmatched. The CDR3 is made up of 16 amino acids. Looked up from germline, CDR1 is SGHDT and CDR2 is YYEEEE. CDR3 sequence (DNA): TGTGCCAGCAGTTTCGCAGGGGGCGGTAGCACAGATACGCAGTATTTT. The encoded protein is CASSFAGGGSTDTQYF.

The chain is built from TRBV7-9 and TRBJ2-3; 11 bases fit TRBD2. This CDR3 region has 15 residues. Germline V lookup: CDR1 SEHNR, CDR2 FQNEAQ (reference sequence). Trimming cost V 5 bases and J 6 bases; bases outside gene matches: 7. The CDR3 loop reads CASSPLAGVFDTQYF. The CDR3 DNA follows: TGTGCCAGCAGCCCACTAGCGGGGGTTTTCGATACGCAGTATTTT. Looking up the rest from reference TRBV7-9 and TRBJ2-3 gives the full variable domain: DTGVSQNPRHKITKRGQNVTFRCDPISEHNRLYWYRQTLGQGPEFLTYFQNEAQLEKSRLLSDRFSAERPKGSFSTLEIQRTEQGDSAMYLCASSPLAGVFDTQYFGPGTRLTVL.

The gene calls are TRBV24-1 and TRBJ1-2; no clear D. The CDR3 loop spans 13 amino acids. Germline-derived CDR1 and CDR2 are KGHDR and SFDVKD. Trimming stripped 2 bases from V and 2 bases from J, with 5 bases between. CDR3 region: CATSDSLNYGYTF. CDR3 coding DNA: TGTGCCACCAGTGATTCTCTAAACTATGGCTACACCTTC.

The chain has TRBV25-1 and TRBJ2-5; D unclear. The germline V gene has CDR1 MGHDK and CDR2 SYGVNS. V lost 5 bases to trimming and J lost 4 bases, with 11 bases between them. CDR3 length equals 13 residues. Here the CDR3 reads CASSTFDGETQYF. The DNA of the CDR3 is TGTGCCAGCAGTACTTTCGACGGAGAGACCCAGTACTTC.

The chain has TRBV2 and TRBJ1-5; D might be TRBD1 (6 bases). CDR3 length: 15 residues. V was clipped by 6 bases and J by 2 bases, with 14 bases between them. Germline CDR1 is SNHLY and CDR2 is FYNNEI. CDR3 sequence (DNA): TGTGCCAGCAGCCTCGGCGGGGGCGGCAATCAGCCCCAGCATTTT. This encodes CASSLGGGGNQPQHF.

The chain joins TRBV6-2 or TRBV6-3 to TRBJ1-6; tentatively, D is TRBD1 (5 bases). The V gene's germline CDR1 is MNHEY and CDR2 SVGEGT. V dropped 4 bases and J dropped 9 bases, with 25 bases sitting between them. The CDR3 totals 18 residues. CDR3 in DNA: TGTGCCAGCAGTTTTGATCGGGGGTTACACCTTGGTGGTTCACCCCTCCACTTT. Protein sequence: CASSFDRGLHLGGSPLHF.

J is TRBJ2-7 and V is TRBV4-1; 9 positions agree with TRBD1. The junction had 5 bases not matched to a gene; V was cut back by 3 bases and J by 2 bases. The CDR3 totals 15 residues. Germline lookup yields CDR1 MGHRA and CDR2 YSYEKL. The DNA of the CDR3 is TGCGCCAGCAGCCATCCGGGACAGGGAGCCTACGAGCAGTACTTC. Translating gives CASSHPGQGAYEQYF.

The chain combines TRBV5-8 with TRBJ2-1; 9 bases map to TRBD2. V dropped 2 bases and J dropped 3; count of bases not matched to a gene: 6. The CDR3 spans 16 residues. The germline V gene has CDR1 SGHTS and CDR2 YDEGEE. The chain's CDR3 is CASSLSGGLYYNEQFF. The CDR3 DNA sequence: TGTGCCAGCAGCTTAAGCGGGGGGCTCTACTACAATGAGCAGTTCTTC.

V gene TRBV13 combines with J gene TRBJ2-7, with D unclear. V was cut by 5 bases and J by 0 bases, with 8 bases left in between. Germline CDR1 and CDR2: PRHDT and FYEKMQ (reference sequence). CDR3 length: 13 amino acids. The CDR3 coding sequence is TGTGCCAGCAGCCCAGCCTTCTCCTACGAGCAGTACTTC. Translation gives CASSPAFSYEQYF.

The chain uses TRBV19 and TRBJ2-3; possible D gene TRBD1, 6 bases. CDR1 is LNHDA, CDR2 SQIVND, per germline (reference sequence). CDR3 length: 15 amino acids. V shed 4 bases and J shed 4 bases, with 15 bases lying between them. CDR3: CASSTPGVGADTQYF. The CDR3 region has the DNA TGTGCCAGTAGTACCCCAGGGGTTGGCGCAGATACGCAGTATTTT. The full variable domain, its missing parts supplied by reference TRBV19 and TRBJ2-3, is DGGITQSPKYLFRKEGQNVTLSCEQNLNHDAMYWYRQDPGQGLRLIYYSQIVNDFQKGDIAEGYSVSREKKESFPLTVTSAQKNPTAFYLCASSTPGVGADTQYFGPGTRLTVL.

This sequence joins TRBV2 and TRBJ2-2; 10 bases are a match to TRBD1. There are 16 residues in the CDR3. Trimming took 4 bases from V and 4 from J; bases not matched to a gene: 6. From germline, CDR1 is SNHLY and CDR2 FYNNEI. Here the CDR3 reads CASSGTGGRGTGELFF. The CDR3 bases are TGTGCCAGCAGTGGGACAGGGGGACGGGGCACCGGGGAGCTGTTTTTT.

V gene TRBV7-8 combines with J gene TRBJ2-5; D remains unclear. V was pared by 0 bases and J by 2 bases, with 4 bases between. Per germline, CDR1 SGHVS and CDR2 FQNEAQ. This CDR3 comprises 13 residues. The CDR3 reads CASSLAQQETQYF. The CDR3 nucleotides read TGTGCCAGCAGCTTAGCACAGCAAGAGACCCAGTACTTC.

V gene TRBV18 combines with J gene TRBJ2-7; D is undetermined. CDR3 length: 13 residues. The V end lost 1 base, the J end lost 3 bases, and 7 bases lay between the germline ends. Germline lookup yields CDR1 KGHSH and CDR2 LQKENI. The CDR3 loop is CASSPRSIYEQYF. The CDR3 DNA reads as TGTGCCAGCTCACCACGGTCAATCTACGAGCAGTACTTC.

The rearrangement links TRBV10-2 to TRBJ2-7; 11 nucleotides line up with TRBD1. The CDR3 sequence is 13 residues long. V shed 8 bases and J 4 bases; nucleotides not matched to a gene: 4. Looked up from germline, CDR1 is WSHSY and CDR2 is SAAADI. CDR3 sequence reads: CASVRDRGYEQYF. CDR3 nucleotides: TGCGCCAGCGTCCGGGACAGGGGGTACGAGCAGTACTTC.

V gene TRBV5-1 combines with J gene TRBJ1-4, with TRBD1 identical over 9 bases. With V trimmed by 4 bases and J by 2 bases, 18 bases remained unmatched. CDR3 length equals 20 residues. Germline V gene data show CDR1 as SGHRS and CDR2 as YFSETQ. CDR3 sequence reads: CASSRERYRGPADTNEKLFF. In DNA, the CDR3 is TGCGCCAGCAGCCGAGAGAGATACAGGGGGCCAGCAGATACTAATGAAAAACTGTTTTTT.